The 18 T cell receptor beta chains in this list originate from one sample, sequenced in a study of blood T cell repertoires in COVID-19. The protocol was immunoSEQ multiplex PCR, while the TCRdb copy is restricted to in-frame clones and leaves out a portion. The table includes around 70,000 clones, 65% to 85% detected once. Sample: peripheral blood. The receptor set was obtained from a man in his forties or fifties with COVID-19, enrolled during active disease.

The J gene is TRBJ1-1, the V gene TRBV6-1; no definite D call. Trimming pared 3 bases from V and 6 bases from J, leaving 11 bases between. Germline V gene sequence: CDR1 MNHNS, CDR2 SASEGT. This CDR3 is built from 13 residues. Written as DNA, the CDR3 is TGTGCCAGCAGTGAGTTAGCTGGCTCTGAAGCTTTCTTT. It is translated as CASSELAGSEAFF.

This chain connects TRBV6-5 to TRBJ2-5; TRBD1 is a possible D gene (5 bases). Germline-derived CDR1 and CDR2 are MNHEY and SVGAGI. V lost 8 bases and J 2 bases, leaving 9 bases between the germline ends. The CDR3 runs 12 residues. The CDR3: CASGALQETQYF. The CDR3 DNA reads as TGTGCCAGCGGGGCTCTGCAAGAGACCCAGTACTTC.

V is TRBV5-1 and J is TRBJ2-3; 9 positions match TRBD2. CDR3 size: 12 residues. Germline CDR1 and CDR2: SGHRS and YFSETQ. V shed 4 bases, J shed 13 bases, and the junction held 7 bases outside the gene matches. CDR3 in DNA: TGCGCCAGCAGCCTGCCAGGGACTAGCAAGTATTTT. This gives the protein CASSLPGTSKYF.

The chain is built from TRBV4-2 and TRBJ2-3; 10 bases map to TRBD2. J gave up 1 base and V 1 base, and 2 bases lay outside the gene matches. Germline V gene data show CDR1 as LGHNA and CDR2 as YNFKEQ. The CDR3 spans 16 residues. The DNA for the CDR3 is TGTGCCAGCAGCCAAGCTGGGACTAGCGGCACAGATACGCAGTATTTT. Translated, it gives CASSQAGTSGTDTQYF.

This clone was seen just once. The CDR3 region is CASSFGPQGRDYGYTF. The DNA of the CDR3 is TGTGCCAGCAGCTTCGGACCGCAGGGAAGGGACTATGGCTACACCTTC. The genes are TRBV9 and TRBJ1-2, with D tentatively TRBD1 (5 bases). CDR1 SGDLS and CDR2 YYNGEE come from the germline V gene. The CDR3 runs to 16 residues. The V and J ends lost 4 bases and 3 bases respectively, with 19 bases between them. Based on the CDR3 plus reference TRBV9 and TRBJ1-2, the full variable domain is DSGVTQTPKHLITATGQRVTLRCSPRSGDLSVYWYQQSLDQGLQFLIQYYNGEERAKGNILERFSAQQFPDLHSELNLSSLELGDSALYFCASSFGPQGRDYGYTFGSGTRLTVV.

The V call is TRBV5-1, the J call TRBJ1-1; 8 bases line up with TRBD1. The CDR3 totals 17 residues. J was trimmed by 3 bases and V by 0 bases; bases with no gene match: 10. In germline, CDR1 is SGHRS, CDR2 YFSETQ. The CDR3 DNA reads as TGCGCCAGCAGCTTGGCCCCGCAGGGGGCGCGGGACACTGAAGCTTTCTTT. This codes for CASSLAPQGARDTEAFF.

This clone was counted once. V usage is TRBV6-6 and J usage is TRBJ2-5, with TRBD1 as a possible D gene (6 bases). There are 15 residues in the CDR3. The germline CDR1 and CDR2 sequences are MNHNY and SVGAGI (reference sequence). V was clipped by 7 bases and J by 5 bases, with 20 bases between them. This chain's CDR3 is CASKGGGSPGETQYF. The CDR3 nucleotides are TGTGCCAGCAAAGGGGGTGGGAGCCCCGGGGAGACCCAGTACTTC.

The chain is built from TRBV11-2 and TRBJ2-3; no definite D call. V was clipped by 5 bases and J by 1 base, with 10 bases between them. The CDR3 is 14 residues long. The germline CDR1 and CDR2 sequences are SGHAT and FQNNGV. The CDR3 bases are TGTGCCAGCAGCCGGATAGCAGGCACAGATACGCAGTATTTT. Translating gives CASSRIAGTDTQYF.

The V and J genes are TRBV5-1 and TRBJ2-7, with 9 bases fitting TRBD1. Germline values: CDR1 SGHRS, CDR2 YFSETQ. Trimming cost V 4 bases and J 2 bases; bases outside gene matches: 7. The length of the CDR3 is 15 residues. In nucleotides, the CDR3 is TGCGCCAGCAGCCCTGGACAGGGGAAAACCTACGAGCAGTACTTC. Translating gives CASSPGQGKTYEQYF.

This clone was detected only a few times. This CDR3 is also generated by other DNA sequences in the sample. The chain links TRBV18 to TRBJ1-2; a weak D match, TRBD1 (6 bases). Trimming stripped 3 bases from V and 2 bases from J, with 7 bases between. The CDR3 runs to 13 residues. Germline V gives CDR1 KGHSH, CDR2 LQKENI. The CDR3 here is CASSPDRNYGYTF. CDR3 sequence (DNA): TGTGCCAGCTCACCTGACAGGAACTATGGCTACACCTTC.

CDR3 in amino acids: CASSSPPLNQPQHF. The CDR3 DNA reads as TGTGCCAGCAGTTCTCCCCCCCTTAATCAGCCCCAGCATTTT. The chain links TRBV28 to TRBJ1-5; D call uncertain. V dropped 4 bases and J dropped 4 bases, with 11 bases sitting between them. Germline V lookup: CDR1 MDHEN, CDR2 SYDVKM. The CDR3 spans 14 residues.

The chain is built from TRBV4-1 and TRBJ2-7; possible D gene TRBD1, 5 bases. This CDR3 region has 14 residues. Trimming pared 0 bases from V and 4 bases from J, leaving 10 bases between. Germline V gene data show CDR1 as MGHRA and CDR2 as YSYEKL. CDR3 coding DNA: TGCGCCAGCAGCCAAGAAGGGCAGGGATACGAGCAGTACTTC. Its translation is CASSQEGQGYEQYF.

J is TRBJ2-7 and V is TRBV21-1; the D call TRBD1 from the table was never checked on the DNA. TRBV21-1 has pseudogene status. This CDR3 has 16 amino acids. CDR3 region: CASSKEGQGAPYEQYF. For the CDR3, the DNA is TGTGCCAGCAGCAAAGAGGGACAGGGGGCCCCCTACGAGCAGTACTTC.

The chain carries TRBV5-1 and TRBJ2-4; a possible D gene is TRBD1 (5 bases). The CDR3 consists of 14 residues. Germline CDR1 and CDR2: SGHRS and YFSETQ. V shed 1 base and J shed 7 bases, with 12 bases lying between them. For the CDR3, the DNA is TGCGCCAGCAGCTTGCGGGCAGGGCCGAACATTCAGTACTTC. Encoded protein: CASSLRAGPNIQYF. Drawing the rest from reference TRBV5-1 and TRBJ2-4, the complete variable domain is KAGVTQTPRYLIKTRGQQVTLSCSPISGHRSVSWYQQTPGQGLQFLFEYFSETQRNKGNFPGRFSGRQFSNSRSEMNVSTLELGDSALYLCASSLRAGPNIQYFGAGTRLSVL.

The chain is built from TRBV3-1 (or the pseudogene TRBV3-2) and TRBJ1-4; no firm D call. The CDR3 runs 16 residues. CDR1 is LGHDT, CDR2 YNNKEL, per germline (reference sequence). Trimming cost V 1 base and J 0 bases, with 9 bases left between them. The DNA of the CDR3 is TGTGCCAGCAGCCAAGTTGCGGGAGCAACTAATGAAAAACTGTTTTTT. It encodes CASSQVAGATNEKLFF.

V is TRBV7-2 and J is TRBJ1-1; D possibly corresponds to TRBD1 (5 bases). Germline V gene lookup returns CDR1 SGHTA and CDR2 FQGNSA. The CDR3 length is 14 residues. V lost 2 bases to trimming and J lost 0 bases, with 7 bases between them. The CDR3 nucleotides read TGTGCCAGCAGCTTACAGGGCTTGAACACTGAAGCTTTCTTT. Protein sequence: CASSLQGLNTEAFF.

The chain is built from TRBV7-3 and TRBJ2-7; tentatively, D is TRBD1 (5 bases). Trimming took 8 bases from V and 3 from J, leaving 17 bases between them. The CDR3 contains 14 residues. CDR1 is SGHTA, CDR2 FQGTGA, per germline. This CDR3 reads CASRHRKGIYEQYF. In DNA, the CDR3 is TGTGCCAGCCGCCACAGGAAAGGGATCTACGAGCAGTACTTC.

This clone has a single count. The chain is built from TRBV6-5 and TRBJ1-3; no definite D call. The germline V gene has CDR1 MNHEY and CDR2 SVGAGI. Trimming stripped 6 bases from V and 2 bases from J, with 11 bases between. The CDR3 is 14 amino acids. The CDR3 sequence: CASSSVTAGNTIYF. The CDR3 DNA is TGTGCCAGCAGCTCTGTCACGGCTGGAAACACCATATATTTT.